Listed here is a single TCR beta chain. Its target is not known. Trimming cost V 3 bases and J 6 bases, with 12 bases left between them. Germline V CDR1 and CDR2: MNHNS, SASEGT. This CDR3 is built from 14 residues. The assay was immunoSEQ multiplex PCR, and TCRdb's table has in-frame clones only and misses some. In the table there are around 200,000 clones, approximately 83% of which are singletons. These data originate in a study of cytomegalovirus exposure and HLA in healthy donors. As for the study in general: In a later analysis, the approximately 120 validation repertoires were reported to have used the same platform as the 666 first-cohort repertoires.

Study observations and caveats: The study put under 200 TCR beta chains on its list as cytomegalovirus-associated. The CMV antigen specificity of a few CMV-associated chains was confirmed through in vitro analysis.

The sequencing sample was made of PBMCs. The receptor's source is a woman aged 18 to 35 in good health and CMV-seropositive. V usage is TRBV6-1 and J usage is TRBJ1-5; a possible D gene is TRBD1 (6 bases). The CDR3 loop reads CASSEGHEAQPQHF. CDR3 coding DNA: TGTGCCAGCAGTGAGGGACACGAGGCTCAGCCCCAGCATTTT.